The 18 T cell receptor beta chains below were found in one sample sequenced in a study of control samples from healthy donors and cancer patients. Sequencing was performed with immunoSEQ multiplex PCR; in TCRdb, only in-frame clones are kept and a portion is missing. The table has some 67,000 clones, over 75% seen once. Sequencing was carried out using PBMCs. Every receptor here comes from a woman aged 50 to 60 with head and neck cancer.

The V gene is TRBV5-4, the J gene TRBJ2-5; D may be TRBD1 (5 bases). This CDR3 region has 17 residues. Trimming took 0 bases from V and 1 from J, leaving 16 bases between them. Germline CDR1 reads SGHNT; CDR2 reads YYREEE (reference sequence). CDR3 coding DNA: TGTGCCAGCAGCTTGGGAAAAAGTAGGACACCCCAAGAGACCCAGTACTTC. This translates into CASSLGKSRTPQETQYF.

The chain recombines TRBV28 with TRBJ1-2; 7 bases align to TRBD1. Germline values: CDR1 MDHEN, CDR2 SYDVKM. V trimming: 5 bases; J trimming: 8 bases; junction bases outside the gene matches: 5. This CDR3 comprises 12 residues. CDR3 bases: TGTGCCAGCAGTACAGGGGTGAGCGGCTACACCTTC. Translated: CASSTGVSGYTF.

The chain has TRBV2 and TRBJ1-3; D unresolved. There are 12 residues in the CDR3. Trimming stripped 8 bases from V and 0 bases from J, with 5 bases between. Germline loops: CDR1 SNHLY, CDR2 FYNNEI. The CDR3, as DNA: TGTGCCAGCCGGACCTCTGGAAACACCATATATTTT. Its translation is CASRTSGNTIYF.

This chain links TRBV2 with TRBJ1-6; D remains ambiguous. The CDR3 extends over 13 amino acids. The V gene lost 1 base and the J gene lost 14 bases, with 12 bases spanning the gap. Germline CDR1 SNHLY, CDR2 FYNNEI. The CDR3 protein is CASSEVVVLTLHF. As DNA, the CDR3 is TGTGCCAGCAGTGAAGTAGTTGTATTGACCCTCCACTTT.

The rearrangement uses TRBV5-1 and TRBJ1-2; TRBD1 matches 10 bases. The trim removed 0 bases at V and 7 bases at J, leaving 9 bases unmatched. Germline V lookup: CDR1 SGHRS, CDR2 YFSETQ. There are 16 residues in the CDR3. The CDR3 nucleotides read TGCGCCAGCAGCTTGGGTCCTCGACAGGGGGCGTTTGGCTACACCTTC. Protein sequence: CASSLGPRQGAFGYTF.

This clone showed up just once. This sequence joins TRBV10-1 and TRBJ2-3, with 7 bases that match TRBD2. The germline V gene encodes CDR1 WNHNN and CDR2 SYGVQD (reference sequence). V was pared by 0 bases and J by 3 bases, with 6 bases of the junction left unmatched. The CDR3 loop spans 16 amino acids. CDR3 sequence reads: CASSESKASGTDTQYF. The CDR3 bases are TGCGCCAGCAGTGAGTCGAAGGCTAGCGGAACAGATACGCAGTATTTT.

The chain uses TRBV3-1 (or the pseudogene TRBV3-2) and TRBJ2-5, with 9 bases identical to TRBD1. Trimming at V came to 5 bases and at J to 4 bases, leaving 11 bases not matched to a gene. The CDR3 is 16 residues long. CDR1 is LGHDT and CDR2 is YNNKEL in the germline V gene (reference sequence). The CDR3 reads CASSLKTGGPGETQYF. CDR3 bases: TGTGCCAGCAGCTTAAAGACAGGGGGGCCTGGAGAGACCCAGTACTTC.

The CDR3 loop reads CASSPGGGGVHF. As DNA, the CDR3 is TGTGCCAGCAGTCCCGGCGGAGGAGGTGTCCACTTT. The V gene is TRBV6-5, the J gene TRBJ1-6, with D unclear. The CDR3 covers 12 residues. CDR1 and CDR2 (germline): MNHEY, SVGAGI. The V end lost 5 bases, the J end lost 17 bases, and 16 bases lay between the germline ends.

V gene TRBV3-1 (or the pseudogene TRBV3-2) combines with J gene TRBJ2-3; no clear D. The CDR3 totals 16 residues. Germline values: CDR1 LGHDT, CDR2 YNNKEL (reference sequence). Trimming took 2 bases from V and 0 from J, leaving 12 bases between them. The CDR3 loop is CASSQLAVASTDTQYF. CDR3 DNA sequence: TGTGCCAGCAGCCAATTGGCTGTAGCTAGCACAGATACGCAGTATTTT.

The rearrangement links TRBV7-9 to TRBJ2-3, with D unclear. Germline V gene data show CDR1 as SEHNR and CDR2 as FQNEAQ (reference sequence). V lost 5 bases and J 1 base, leaving 7 bases between the germline ends. The CDR3 covers 13 residues. CDR3 residues: CASSTTGTDTQYF. CDR3 bases: TGTGCCAGCAGCACAACAGGCACAGATACGCAGTATTTT. The full variable domain, rest sourced from reference TRBV7-9 and TRBJ2-3, is DTGVSQNPRHKITKRGQNVTFRCDPISEHNRLYWYRQTLGQGPEFLTYFQNEAQLEKSRLLSDRFSAERPKGSFSTLEIQRTEQGDSAMYLCASSTTGTDTQYFGPGTRLTVL.

The V and J genes are TRBV30 and TRBJ1-5; D is possibly TRBD1 (5 bases). V was trimmed by 2 bases and J by 7 bases, leaving 15 bases between them. Germline CDR1 and CDR2: GTSNPN and SVGIG (reference sequence). CDR3 size: 14 residues. CDR3 coding DNA: TGTGCCTGGAGTAGGGGAGGGAGAGACCAGCCCCAGCATTTT. This gives the protein CAWSRGGRDQPQHF.

The J gene is TRBJ2-1, the V gene TRBV14; no firm D call. V was shortened by 5 bases and J by 10 bases, with 9 bases between the two germline ends. Germline V gene lookup returns CDR1 SGHDN and CDR2 FVKESK. The CDR3 has 11 residues. The CDR3 region is CASSDSWEQFF. CDR3 bases: TGTGCCAGCAGCGATAGTTGGGAGCAGTTCTTC.

The chain couples TRBV6-5 to TRBJ2-5; 11 nucleotides agree with TRBD2. The CDR3 totals 14 residues. The V segment lost 10 bases and the J segment 5 bases; nucleotides outside the gene matches: 9. Germline V gene data show CDR1 as MNHEY and CDR2 as SVGAGI. In nucleotides, the CDR3 is TGTGCCACACTTTTAGCGGGGGGGCGGGAGACCCAGTACTTC. It is translated as CATLLAGGRETQYF.

The chain recombines TRBV19 with TRBJ2-1, with D hard to call. Trimming pared 3 bases from V and 2 bases from J, leaving 5 bases between. The CDR3 spans 13 residues. Germline values: CDR1 LNHDA, CDR2 SQIVND (reference sequence). The CDR3 region is CASSIRAYNEQFF. Here the CDR3 DNA reads TGTGCCAGTAGTATCCGGGCCTACAATGAGCAGTTCTTC.

This chain connects TRBV7-9 to TRBJ2-3; possibly TRBD1 for D (6 bases). The germline V gene encodes CDR1 SEHNR and CDR2 FQNEAQ (reference sequence). V was trimmed by 3 bases and J by 2 bases, leaving 24 bases between them. The CDR3 spans 19 residues. Here the CDR3 reads CASSFSPGQLGRSTDTQYF. The CDR3 DNA sequence: TGTGCCAGCAGCTTTAGCCCCGGACAGCTTGGAAGGTCCACAGATACGCAGTATTTT.

This chain connects TRBV28 to TRBJ1-2, with TRBD1 identical over 8 bases. The CDR3 has 15 amino acids. Germline lookup yields CDR1 MDHEN and CDR2 SYDVKM. The trim removed 5 bases at V and 7 bases at J, leaving 12 bases unmatched. Written as DNA, the CDR3 is TGTGCCAGCAGTCCCCAACAGACAGGGGCGGGTGGCTACACCTTC. Translation: CASSPQQTGAGGYTF.

This clone was seen more than once but under ten times. The V call is TRBV19, the J call TRBJ2-7; TRBD1 matches at 7 bases. The CDR3 consists of 17 residues. The V and J ends lost 0 bases and 3 bases, in that order; junction bases with no gene match: 11. The germline CDR1 and CDR2 sequences are LNHDA and SQIVND (reference sequence). Written as DNA, the CDR3 is TGTGCCAGTAGTATAGATCTCGCACAGGGGATACGCTACGAGCAGTACTTC. Amino acid sequence: CASSIDLAQGIRYEQYF.

This rearrangement joins TRBV5-1 to TRBJ1-1, with D unresolved. This CDR3 is built from 14 residues. In germline, CDR1 is SGHRS, CDR2 YFSETQ. V was shortened by 2 bases and J by 0 bases, with 8 bases between the two germline ends. Here the CDR3 DNA reads TGCGCCAGCAGCTTTAGTGACTTGAACACTGAAGCTTTCTTT. This gives the protein CASSFSDLNTEAFF.